The clone carrying this TCR beta chain came up once. CDR3 size: 18 residues. Germline V CDR1 and CDR2: MDHEN, SYDVKM. Losses at the gene ends were 3 bases for V and 7 bases for J; bases not matched to a gene: 14. Assay: immunoSEQ multiplex PCR; the TCRdb copy retains only in-frame clones and omits some. The sample contains hundreds of thousands of clones, more than 85% of which appear only once. The data were taken from a study of shared T cell receptors in the human thymus. The TCR sequence derives from a human donor. Sequenced input: thymocytes. The gene calls are TRBV28 and TRBJ1-5; 11 bases fit TRBD1. Here the CDR3 DNA reads TGTGCCAGCAGTTTCCGCCGGACAGGGGGCAGGTTTATGCAGCCCCAGCATTTT. Protein sequence: CASSFRRTGGRFMQPQHF. The variable domain in full, completed from reference TRBV28 and TRBJ1-5, reads DVKVTQSSRYLVKRTGEKVFLECVQDMDHENMFWYRQDPGLGLRLIYFSYDVKMKEKGDIPEGYSVSREKKERFSLILESASTNQTSMYLCASSFRRTGGRFMQPQHFGDGTRLSIL.